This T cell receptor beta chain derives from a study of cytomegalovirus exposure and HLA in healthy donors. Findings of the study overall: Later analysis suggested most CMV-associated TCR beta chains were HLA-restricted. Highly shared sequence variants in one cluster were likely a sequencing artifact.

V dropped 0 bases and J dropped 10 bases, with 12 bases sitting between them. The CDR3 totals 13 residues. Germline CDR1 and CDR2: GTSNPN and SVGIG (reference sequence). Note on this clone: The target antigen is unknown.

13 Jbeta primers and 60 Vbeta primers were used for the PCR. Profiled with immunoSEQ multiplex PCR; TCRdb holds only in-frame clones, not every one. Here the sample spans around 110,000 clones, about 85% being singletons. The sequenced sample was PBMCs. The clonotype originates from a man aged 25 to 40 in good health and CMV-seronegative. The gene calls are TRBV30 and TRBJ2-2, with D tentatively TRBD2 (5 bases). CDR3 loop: CAWSVLGLAELFF. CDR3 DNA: TGTGCCTGGAGTGTACTAGGGTTGGCGGAGCTGTTTTTT.